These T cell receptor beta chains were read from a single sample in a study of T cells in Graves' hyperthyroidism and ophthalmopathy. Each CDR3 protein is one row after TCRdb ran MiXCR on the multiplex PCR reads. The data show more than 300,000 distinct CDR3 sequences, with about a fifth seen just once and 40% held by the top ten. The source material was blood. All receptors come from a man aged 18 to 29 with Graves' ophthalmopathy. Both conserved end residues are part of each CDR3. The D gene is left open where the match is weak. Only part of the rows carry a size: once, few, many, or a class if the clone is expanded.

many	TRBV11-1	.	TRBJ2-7	TGTGCCAGCAGCCAAGGACAGTACAGGTTGTACGAGCAGTACTTC	CASSQGQYRLYEQYF
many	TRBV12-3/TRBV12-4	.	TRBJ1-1	TGTGCCAGCAGTTTAGACGGGGTCCGGGATGAAGCTTTCTTT	CASSLDGVRDEAFF
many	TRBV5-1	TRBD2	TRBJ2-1	TGCGCCAGCAGTACTAGCGGGGGGGCCAATGAGCAGTTCTTC	CASSTSGGANEQFF
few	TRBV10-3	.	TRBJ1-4	TGTGCCATCAGTGAGAACTCCGGGGAAAAACTGTTTTTT	CAISENSGEKLFF
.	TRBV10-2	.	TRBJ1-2	TGCGCCAGCAGTGAGTCGACGTTCCCCCATTATGGCTACACCTTC	CASSESTFPHYGYTF
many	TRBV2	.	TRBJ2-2	TGTGCCAGCAGGACCTTGAGGGGGGCCGGGGAGCTGTTTTTT	CASRTLRGAGELFF
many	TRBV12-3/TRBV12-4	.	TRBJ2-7	TGTGCCAGCAGTGACACCATAACTACCGACAAACCCTACGAGCAGTACTTC	CASSDTITTDKPYEQYF
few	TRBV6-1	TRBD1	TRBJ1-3	TGTGCCAGCAGTTCCCGACAGGGGGCTGGAAACACCATATATTTT	CASSSRQGAGNTIYF
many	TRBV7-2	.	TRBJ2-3	TGTGCCAGCAGCTACTCCGGGACTCCGGGTGATACGCAGTATTTT	CASSYSGTPGDTQYF
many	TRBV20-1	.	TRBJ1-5	TGCAGTGCTAGAGATTGGGGTCAGCCCCAGCATTTT	CSARDWGQPQHF
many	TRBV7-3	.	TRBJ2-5	TGTGCCAGCAGCTTAGCGGGGGCGGGGCAAGAGACCCAGTACTTC	CASSLAGAGQETQYF
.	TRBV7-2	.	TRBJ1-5	TGTGCCAGCAGCTTAGACGTCCCCAGTCAGCCCCAGCATTTT	CASSLDVPSQPQHF
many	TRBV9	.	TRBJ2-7	TGTGCCAGCAGCCTCCAGCCCGGTACCCCCTCCTACGAGCAGTACTTC	CASSLQPGTPSYEQYF
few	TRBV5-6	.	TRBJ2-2	TGTGCCAGCAGCCTGGGAACGGGGACCGGGGAGCTGTTTTTT	CASSLGTGTGELFF
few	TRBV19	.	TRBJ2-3	TGTGCCAGTAGTATCCGGGGTGTGGCAGATACGCAGTATTTT	CASSIRGVADTQYF
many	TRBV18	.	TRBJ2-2	TGTGCCAGCTCACCAGCCGGGGAGCTGTTTTTT	CASSPAGELFF
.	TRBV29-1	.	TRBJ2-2	TGCAGCGTTTACGAACAGGGTCGAACCGGGGAGCTGTTTTTT	CSVYEQGRTGELFF
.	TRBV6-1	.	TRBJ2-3	TGTGCCAGCAGTGACGGGGAGAGGGATACGCAGTATTTT	CASSDGERDTQYF
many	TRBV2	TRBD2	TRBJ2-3	TGTGCTAAAGGGTTAGCGGGGGACACAGATACGCAGTATTTT	CAKGLAGDTDTQYF
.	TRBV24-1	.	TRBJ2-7	TGTGCCACCAGTGATTCGGGTACCTACGAGCAGTACTTC	CATSDSGTYEQYF